This paragraph covers one T cell receptor (beta chain) sequence. Its antigen is not known. This sample was taken from a study of T cells after yellow fever vaccination. Findings of the study overall: Overlap between CD4 and CD8 compartments was detected for a small share of clonotypes. Post-booster repertoires again held most primary-vaccination clones (roughly 96% CD4, around 90% CD8). Abundant clonotypes from the bulk population could contaminate FACS-sorted repertoires.

Production of TCR cDNA was by 5'RACE template switching, which also added a universal primer site and UMIs. Via MiXCR, TCRdb re-called the 5' RACE reads, giving one row per CDR3 protein. Of hundreds of thousands of distinct CDR3 sequences in the sample, roughly 3.5% were seen once. This CDR3 has 14 residues. Germline values: CDR1 LGHNA, CDR2 YSLEER. With 5 bases removed from V and 7 bases from J, the gap between germline ends came to 18 bases. The source material was PBMCs, sampled on the day of the yellow fever booster vaccination. The gene calls are TRBV4-3 and TRBJ2-7, with D perhaps TRBD2 (5 bases). This clonotype originated in a man younger than 35 who received the YFV17D yellow fever vaccine. The CDR3 nucleotides are TGCGCCAGCAGCTACTCGGGTCAATCGGGGGAGCAGTACTTC. Translating gives CASSYSGQSGEQYF.